The 11 T cell receptor beta chains given below trace back to one sample, sequenced in a study of T-cell reconstitution after alpha-beta-depleted transplantation in children. Unique molecular identifiers were incorporated when the TCRbeta library was constructed. TCRdb independently ran MiXCR on the PCR reads; one entry per CDR3 protein. The sample carries nearly 550,000 distinct CDR3 sequences, around 16% recorded once. The sequences come from PBMCs from the stem cell graft donor, collected from the stem cell graft. These TCRs come from a human donor who donated a stem cell graft to a child with acute lymphoblastic leukemia.

The chain joins TRBV5-1 to TRBJ2-7, with D perhaps assigned TRBD1 or TRBD2 (5 bases each). CDR1 and CDR2 from the germline V gene are SGHRS and YFSETQ. V lost 8 bases to trimming and J lost 3 bases, with 12 bases between them. The CDR3 has 12 residues. The CDR3 is CASGTAYYEQYF. Written as DNA, the CDR3 is TGCGCCAGTGGGACCGCCTACTACGAGCAGTACTTC.

This clonotype was seen a handful of times. The rearrangement uses TRBV27 and TRBJ2-1; 11 positions match TRBD1. V trimming: 9 bases; J trimming: 8 bases; junction bases outside the gene matches: 9. Germline CDR1 is MNHEY and CDR2 is SMNVEV (reference sequence). CDR3 length: 14 residues. The CDR3 region has the DNA TGTGCCAGTCGGGACAGGGGGATTGAGTATGAGCAGTTCTTC. It encodes CASRDRGIEYEQFF.

This clonotype has a count of ten or more. This chain links TRBV29-1 with TRBJ1-1; maybe TRBD1 (5 bases). Per germline, CDR1 SQVTM and CDR2 ANQGSEA. The CDR3 extends over 11 amino acids. Trimming took off 6 bases at V and 0 bases at J, with 5 bases between the two ends. The CDR3 is CSVGLNTEAFF. The DNA of the CDR3 is TGCAGCGTGGGGCTGAACACTGAAGCTTTCTTT.

This clonotype was seen more than once but under ten times. The V call is TRBV5-1, the J call TRBJ1-5; D not resolved. Trimming took off 0 bases at V and 7 bases at J, with 14 bases between the two ends. CDR1 SGHRS and CDR2 YFSETQ come from the germline V gene. This CDR3 spans 15 amino acids. The CDR3 here is CASSLAGQAFQPQHF. The CDR3 nucleotides read TGCGCCAGCAGCTTGGCGGGTCAGGCCTTCCAGCCCCAGCATTTT.

CDR3 nucleotides: TGCGCCAGCAGCTTGGGCTGGAGGTCCTACGAGCAGTACTTC. Translating gives CASSLGWRSYEQYF. The chain joins TRBV5-1 to TRBJ2-7; maybe TRBD2 (5 bases). Germline V gene data show CDR1 as SGHRS and CDR2 as YFSETQ. The CDR3 contains 14 residues. Trimming shortened V by 0 bases and J by 1 base, and 8 bases separated the two germline ends.

The chain links TRBV20-1 to TRBJ2-1; 10 positions match TRBD2. The CDR3 runs 16 residues. Germline values: CDR1 DFQATT, CDR2 SNEGSKA (reference sequence). Losses at the gene ends were 1 base for V and 6 bases for J; bases not matched to a gene: 9. The CDR3 here is CSARVSAGGPFNEQFF. The CDR3 DNA reads TGCAGTGCTAGAGTTTCAGCGGGAGGGCCTTTCAATGAGCAGTTCTTC.

This rearrangement joins TRBV5-1 to TRBJ2-3; 14 nucleotides line up with TRBD2. V dropped 3 bases and J dropped 4; count of bases not matched to a gene: 4. In germline, CDR1 is SGHRS, CDR2 YFSETQ. The CDR3 consists of 16 residues. CDR3 nucleotides: TGCGCCAGCAGCTCACAGGGACTAGCGGGAGCAGATACGCAGTATTTT. Protein: CASSSQGLAGADTQYF.

This clonotype was observed a few times. The CDR3 spells CASSYFRTGVSYEQYF. In DNA form, the CDR3 reads TGTGCCAGCAGTTACTTCCGGACAGGGGTTAGCTACGAGCAGTACTTC. The chain carries TRBV6-2 or TRBV6-3 and TRBJ2-7; 9 bases match TRBD1. This CDR3 is 16 amino acids long. V gave up 1 base and J gave up 3 bases; unmatched junction bases: 7. Germline V gives CDR1 MNHEY, CDR2 SVGEGT.

This clonotype occurred a few times. As DNA, the CDR3 is TGTGCCAGCAGTTTATCGAGGGGACAGCAAGCTAACTATGGCTACACCTTC. Amino acids: CASSLSRGQQANYGYTF. V usage is TRBV27 and J usage is TRBJ1-2, with 7 bases fitting TRBD1. After removal of 0 bases from V and 0 bases from J, the junction contained 7 bases not matched to a gene. Germline-derived CDR1 and CDR2 are MNHEY and SMNVEV (reference sequence). The CDR3 runs to 17 residues.

The chain links TRBV12-3 or TRBV12-4 to TRBJ1-4, with unresolved D. CDR3 length: 11 residues. The V gene lost 2 bases and the J gene lost 8 bases, with 3 bases spanning the gap. The CDR3 protein is CASSLWEKLFF. The CDR3 DNA follows: TGTGCCAGCAGTTTATGGGAAAAACTGTTTTTT.

This chain connects TRBV9 to TRBJ2-1, with 10 bases that match TRBD2. The germline V gene has CDR1 SGDLS and CDR2 YYNGEE. This CDR3 spans 15 amino acids. The V and J ends lost 2 bases and 6 bases, in that order; junction bases with no gene match: 5. CDR3 in amino acids: CASSVLAGEGNEQFF. CDR3 nucleotides: TGTGCCAGCAGCGTCCTAGCGGGAGAGGGCAATGAGCAGTTCTTC.